Shown below are 17 T cell receptor beta chains from a single sample sequenced in a study of beta chain features in type 1 diabetes. Findings of the study overall: Shortening that was moderate but significant affected the TCRB CDR3s of Type 1 diabetes patients in all four CD4+ subsets.

Isolated RNA was reverse transcribed in full, so expressed TCRB transcripts were sequenced. The assay was immunoSEQ multiplex PCR, and TCRdb's table has in-frame clones only and misses some. The data show 500,000 to 650,000 clones, around 12% seen once. No antigen has been assigned to these receptors. The sample taken for sequencing was naive CD4+ T cells from blood. The source of these receptors is a man under 40 with type 1 diabetes.

There are a few counts of this clone. The chain recombines TRBV27 with TRBJ1-6; D gene unclear. Germline-derived CDR1 and CDR2 are MNHEY and SMNVEV (reference sequence). V lost 2 bases to trimming and J lost 0 bases, with 11 bases between them. The CDR3 sequence is 17 residues long. The CDR3 nucleotides read TGTGCCAGCAGTTTAGGGCAGCTAACCTCCTATAATTCACCCCTCCACTTT. Its protein product is CASSLGQLTSYNSPLHF.

This chain links TRBV5-1 with TRBJ2-7, with 7 bases matching TRBD1. V dropped 2 bases and J dropped 1; count of bases not matched to a gene: 6. The CDR3 loop spans 15 amino acids. Germline CDR1 reads SGHRS; CDR2 reads YFSETQ. The CDR3 bases are TGCGCCAGCAGCTTACAGGGGCAGGTTTCCTACGAGCAGTACTTC. Amino acid sequence: CASSLQGQVSYEQYF.

The J gene is TRBJ1-5, the V gene TRBV30, with D possibly being TRBD1 (5 bases). This CDR3 region has 13 residues. Germline V gene lookup returns CDR1 GTSNPN and CDR2 SVGIG (reference sequence). Trimming stripped 3 bases from V and 3 bases from J, with 9 bases between. The CDR3 spells CAWSVGANQPQHF. As DNA, the CDR3 is TGTGCCTGGAGCGTAGGGGCCAATCAGCCCCAGCATTTT. The whole variable domain, remainder taken from reference TRBV30 and TRBJ1-5, is SQTIHQWPATLVQPVGSPLSLECTVEGTSNPNLYWYRQAAGRGLQLLFYSVGIGQISSEVPQNLSASRPQDRQFILSSKKLLLSDSGFYLCAWSVGANQPQHFGDGTRLSIL.

A note on this clone: The same CDR3 can be traced to other DNA sequences in this sample. The chain joins TRBV5-6 to TRBJ2-1; D is unresolved. The CDR3 loop spans 15 amino acids. Trimming removed 2 bases at V and 0 bases at J, with 9 bases between. CDR1 and CDR2 (germline): SGHDT, YYEEEE. The CDR3 loop is CASSLGRSSYNEQFF. The CDR3 bases are TGTGCCAGCAGCTTAGGCCGATCCTCCTACAATGAGCAGTTCTTC.

This sequence joins TRBV29-1 and TRBJ2-1; no clear D. Trimming shortened V by 7 bases and J by 3 bases, and 16 bases separated the two germline ends. From germline, CDR1 is SQVTM and CDR2 ANQGSEA. The CDR3 is 14 residues long. The CDR3 protein is CSGTRQLYYNEQFF. DNA for the CDR3: TGCAGCGGCACGCGACAACTTTACTACAATGAGCAGTTCTTC.

J is TRBJ2-7 and V is TRBV2, with D possibly being TRBD1 or TRBD2 (6 bases each). Trimming left V 5 bases short and J 3 bases short, with 17 bases between. The germline V gene has CDR1 SNHLY and CDR2 FYNNEI. The CDR3 extends over 15 amino acids. The CDR3: CASSIGTREFYEQYF. The CDR3 nucleotides read TGTGCCAGCAGTATTGGGACACGGGAGTTCTACGAGCAGTACTTC.

This clone was seen only a few times. The J gene is TRBJ2-3, the V gene TRBV29-1; 7 bases map to TRBD2. The V segment lost 7 bases and the J segment 1 base; nucleotides outside the gene matches: 8. CDR1 and CDR2 (germline): SQVTM, ANQGSEA. The CDR3 extends over 14 amino acids. The CDR3 DNA reads as TGCAGCGGTGGGGGGGTATCTGGCACAGATACGCAGTATTTT. Translating gives CSGGGVSGTDTQYF.

V is TRBV20-1 and J is TRBJ2-4; D is undetermined. Trimming shortened V by 5 bases and J by 7 bases, and 6 bases separated the two germline ends. The CDR3 extends over 10 amino acids. Germline lookup yields CDR1 DFQATT and CDR2 SNEGSKA (reference sequence). DNA for the CDR3: TGCAGTGCTGGAGTGAACATTCAGTACTTC. Translation gives CSAGVNIQYF.

This clone was detected a few times. This chain uses TRBV6-5 with TRBJ1-6; 8 bases align to TRBD1. The ends lost 6 bases at V and 9 bases at J; junction bases unmatched: 10. Germline V gene data show CDR1 as MNHEY and CDR2 as SVGAGI. This CDR3 has 15 residues. CDR3 sequence: CASSRTGTLTSPLHF. In nucleotides, the CDR3 is TGTGCCAGCAGCCGGACAGGGACTCTCACTTCACCCCTCCACTTT.

The V call is TRBV7-3, the J call TRBJ2-3; TRBD2 agrees at 8 bases. Trimming removed 5 bases from V and 4 bases from J; junction bases left unmatched: 8. Germline CDR1 and CDR2: SGHTA and FQGTGA. The CDR3 is 15 residues long. CDR3 loop: CASSPGGAVADTQYF. As DNA, the CDR3 is TGTGCCAGCAGCCCCGGGGGGGCCGTCGCAGATACGCAGTATTTT.

This clone occurred many times. The chain employs TRBV5-1 and TRBJ2-3; perhaps TRBD2 as D (6 bases). In germline, CDR1 is SGHRS, CDR2 YFSETQ. There are 14 residues in the CDR3. V was cut by 4 bases and J by 8 bases, with 17 bases left in between. The chain's CDR3 is CASSPTGSGFTQYF. In DNA, the CDR3 is TGCGCCAGCAGCCCGACGGGAAGCGGGTTTACGCAGTATTTT.

The chain couples TRBV7-9 to TRBJ1-1; perhaps TRBD1 as D (5 bases). The germline CDR1 and CDR2 sequences are SEHNR and FQNEAQ (reference sequence). The CDR3 length is 15 residues. Trimming shortened V by 2 bases and J by 4 bases, and 14 bases separated the two germline ends. CDR3 in DNA: TGTGCCAGCAGCTTACAAGGGGACTTCGGCACTGAAGCTTTCTTT. Protein: CASSLQGDFGTEAFF.

The rearrangement uses TRBV29-1 and TRBJ1-1; 7 bases agree with TRBD1. This CDR3 spans 17 amino acids. CDR1 is SQVTM and CDR2 is ANQGSEA in the germline V gene. V shed 1 base and J 1 base; nucleotides not matched to a gene: 12. CDR3 amino acids: CSVEVNRGFGKNTEAFF. Here the CDR3 DNA reads TGCAGCGTTGAAGTCAACAGGGGTTTCGGTAAGAACACTGAAGCTTTCTTT.

This clone was counted a few times. The V and J genes are TRBV11-2 and TRBJ2-3; maybe TRBD2 (5 bases). V lost 0 bases to trimming and J lost 4 bases, with 20 bases between them. Germline values: CDR1 SGHAT, CDR2 FQNNGV. There are 18 residues in the CDR3. CDR3 nucleotides: TGTGCCAGCAGCTTAGATCTAGGAGAAGGGAGAGTTTCAGATACGCAGTATTTT. This codes for CASSLDLGEGRVSDTQYF.

The V and J genes are TRBV2 and TRBJ1-4; 8 positions match TRBD1. Trimming cost V 5 bases and J 7 bases; bases outside gene matches: 9. The CDR3 runs to 15 residues. Per the germline V gene, CDR1 is SNHLY and CDR2 is FYNNEI. This CDR3 is CASSPRTGKGEKLFF. The CDR3 coding sequence is TGTGCCAGCAGTCCGAGGACAGGGAAGGGTGAAAAACTGTTTTTT.

The chain links TRBV7-2 to TRBJ2-1; tentative D call: TRBD2 (5 bases). V dropped 5 bases and J dropped 0 bases, with 14 bases sitting between them. The germline V gene encodes CDR1 SGHTA and CDR2 FQGNSA. The CDR3 length is 16 residues. The CDR3 DNA sequence: TGTGCCAGCAGCCAACCCCCCGGGGTCTCCTACAATGAGCAGTTCTTC. It yields the protein CASSQPPGVSYNEQFF.

The sample holds a few counts of this clone. This chain uses TRBV23-1 with TRBJ2-1; D is possibly TRBD1 (6 bases). TRBV23-1 is an ORF, with its function uncertain. Trimming left V 0 bases short and J 0 bases short, with 12 bases between. CDR3 length: 17 residues. The CDR3 spells CASSQSPADSSYNEQFF. The CDR3 bases are TGCGCCAGCAGTCAATCACCAGCGGACAGCTCCTACAATGAGCAGTTCTTC.